The 17 T cell receptor beta chains below all came from one sample that was sequenced in a study of blood T cells in healthy people across ages. Then a second PCR, running roughly 7 to 11 cycles, was carried out with a sample-barcoded 5' primer and a J-beta primer mix. TCRdb reprocessed the 5' RACE reads via MiXCR and lists one record per CDR3 protein. The sample yields around 2 million distinct CDR3 sequences, 35% to 50% seen once. Sequencing was carried out using blood. These receptors were taken from a human donor in good health.

CDR3 DNA: TGTGCCACTGCACTAAACCCGACCGACAATGAGCAGTTCTTC. It codes for CATALNPTDNEQFF. V gene TRBV3-1 combines with J gene TRBJ2-1; D is uncertain. The CDR3 sequence is 14 residues long. Germline-derived CDR1 and CDR2 are LGHDT and YNNKEL (reference sequence). Trimming pared 10 bases from V and 5 bases from J, leaving 18 bases between.

This clonotype came up a few times. The chain carries TRBV12-3 or TRBV12-4 and TRBJ1-2; maybe TRBD1 (5 bases). V was clipped by 3 bases and J by 7 bases, with 9 bases between them. The CDR3 contains 12 residues. The CDR3, as DNA: TGTGCCAGCAGTTTTAATACAGGTGGCTACACCTTC. Translating it yields CASSFNTGGYTF.

As regards this clonotype: At one of its ends the junction is not consistent with the germline gene, which may arise from a read error. The chain recombines TRBV6-2 or TRBV6-3 with TRBJ1-1; unclear D gene. This CDR3 has 14 residues. CDR1 MNHEY and CDR2 SVGEGT come from the germline V gene. The CDR3 sequence is CVSSYSRPNTEAFF. CDR3 in DNA: TGTGTCAGCAGTTACTCAAGACCAAACACTGAAGCTTTCTTT.

This clonotype occurred a few times. The J gene is TRBJ1-4, the V gene TRBV5-1; 7 bases fit TRBD1. Germline V lookup: CDR1 SGHRS, CDR2 YFSETQ. The CDR3 totals 15 residues. The trim removed 0 bases at V and 5 bases at J, leaving 4 bases unmatched. This CDR3 is CASSLGEQGNEKLFF. CDR3 in DNA: TGCGCCAGCAGCTTGGGTGAACAGGGGAATGAAAAACTGTTTTTT. The full variable domain, in which reference TRBV5-1 and TRBJ1-4 provide the parts outside the CDR3, is KAGVTQTPRYLIKTRGQQVTLSCSPISGHRSVSWYQQTPGQGLQFLFEYFSETQRNKGNFPGRFSGRQFSNSRSEMNVSTLELGDSALYLCASSLGEQGNEKLFFGSGTQLSVL.

The chain is built from TRBV12-3 or TRBV12-4 and TRBJ2-1; 15 bases agree with TRBD2. This CDR3 has 16 amino acids. Trimming removed 3 bases from V and 15 bases from J; junction bases left unmatched: 12. CDR3 amino acids: CASSLRGLAGGFLGFF. The CDR3 DNA reads as TGTGCCAGCAGTTTGCGTGGACTAGCGGGGGGGTTTTTAGGGTTCTTC.

This chain uses TRBV4-2 with TRBJ2-2; D is perhaps TRBD2 (6 bases). Germline CDR1 is LGHNA and CDR2 is YNFKEQ. This CDR3 region has 17 residues. Trimming left V 2 bases short and J 2 bases short, with 15 bases between. The CDR3 is CASSQQGWGVNTGELFF. The CDR3 DNA reads TGTGCCAGCAGCCAACAAGGGTGGGGGGTAAACACCGGGGAGCTGTTTTTT.

V usage is TRBV28 and J usage is TRBJ2-7; D not resolved. Germline lookup yields CDR1 MDHEN and CDR2 SYDVKM. The CDR3 is 11 residues long. The V and J ends lost 4 bases and 9 bases respectively, with 10 bases between them. The CDR3 nucleotides read TGTGCCAGCAGTTCTCCACGGAGGCAGTACTTC. It yields the protein CASSSPRRQYF. Using reference TRBV28 and TRBJ2-7 for the parts outside the CDR3, the full variable domain is DVKVTQSSRYLVKRTGEKVFLECVQDMDHENMFWYRQDPGLGLRLIYFSYDVKMKEKGDIPEGYSVSREKKERFSLILESASTNQTSMYLCASSSPRRQYFGPGTRLTVT.

V gene TRBV11-1 combines with J gene TRBJ2-1, with a weak D call TRBD1 (5 bases). In germline, CDR1 is SGHAT, CDR2 FQDESV (reference sequence). The V end was cut by 1 base, the J end by 12 bases, with 13 bases between. There are 13 residues in the CDR3. The CDR3 coding sequence is TGTGCCAGCAGCTTAGACCAGGGCTCCCGGCAGTTCTTC. It yields the protein CASSLDQGSRQFF.

V gene TRBV24-1 combines with J gene TRBJ2-1, with D perhaps TRBD2 (5 bases). There are 16 residues in the CDR3. Germline-derived CDR1 and CDR2 are KGHDR and SFDVKD. V was pared by 1 base and J by 0 bases, with 9 bases between. Written as DNA, the CDR3 is TGTGCCACCAGTGATTTTGCTAGCAGCTCCTACAATGAGCAGTTCTTC. This codes for CATSDFASSSYNEQFF.

The gene calls are TRBV6-1 and TRBJ2-7; a weak D match, TRBD1 (6 bases). CDR1 is MNHNS and CDR2 is SASEGT in the germline V gene. CDR3 size: 14 residues. V lost 1 base and J 3 bases, leaving 10 bases between the germline ends. DNA of the CDR3: TGTGCCAGCAGTGAAGGGTACAGGGACTACGAGCAGTACTTC. Its translation is CASSEGYRDYEQYF.

The gene calls are TRBV7-9 and TRBJ2-1; 7 positions agree with TRBD2. This CDR3 has 12 residues. Germline V lookup: CDR1 SEHNR, CDR2 FQNEAQ (reference sequence). Trimming removed 1 base from V and 14 bases from J; junction bases left unmatched: 5. The CDR3 spells CASSLVVRGEFF. CDR3 nucleotides: TGTGCCAGCAGCTTAGTTGTTCGGGGGGAGTTCTTC.

This chain uses TRBV7-2 with TRBJ2-7; 9 bases align to TRBD1. The length of the CDR3 is 16 residues. After removal of 3 bases from V and 4 bases from J, the junction contained 10 bases not matched to a gene. The V gene's germline CDR1 is SGHTA and CDR2 FQGNSA. The CDR3 sequence is CASSFNTGTGRYEQYF. The CDR3 DNA reads as TGTGCCAGCAGCTTCAATACCGGGACAGGGAGGTACGAGCAGTACTTC.

The chain has TRBV5-1 and TRBJ1-2; TRBD1 agrees at 8 bases. The J segment lost 9 bases and the V segment lost 4 bases, leaving 11 bases of the junction unmatched. Germline-derived CDR1 and CDR2 are SGHRS and YFSETQ. This CDR3 is 14 amino acids long. CDR3 protein: CASSVGQGAISYTF. CDR3 coding DNA: TGCGCCAGCAGCGTTGGACAGGGCGCAATAAGCTACACCTTC. The full variable domain, with the rest looked up from reference TRBV5-1 and TRBJ1-2, is KAGVTQTPRYLIKTRGQQVTLSCSPISGHRSVSWYQQTPGQGLQFLFEYFSETQRNKGNFPGRFSGRQFSNSRSEMNVSTLELGDSALYLCASSVGQGAISYTFGSGTRLTVV.

This clonotype has at least ten counts. The J gene is TRBJ2-5, the V gene TRBV28, with D hard to call. Between the trimmed V and J ends, which lost 6 bases and 0 bases, there was a span of 8 bases. The CDR3 covers 13 residues. Germline V CDR1 and CDR2: MDHEN, SYDVKM. CDR3 nucleotides: TGTGCCAGCAGAGAAGGGAACCAAGAGACCCAGTACTTC. Protein sequence: CASREGNQETQYF.

This sequence joins TRBV3-1 and TRBJ2-5, with 12 bases matching TRBD2. The V and J ends lost 7 bases and 5 bases, in that order; junction bases with no gene match: 14. Germline assignment: CDR1 LGHDT and CDR2 YNNKEL (reference sequence). CDR3 length: 17 residues. The CDR3 spells CASIGLRTSGVRETQYF. The DNA of the CDR3 is TGTGCCAGCATCGGACTTAGGACTAGCGGGGTTCGGGAGACCCAGTACTTC.

This clonotype was seen more than once but under ten times. This chain joins TRBV4-2 and TRBJ1-6, with D maybe TRBD1 (6 bases). The V gene lost 0 bases and the J gene lost 5 bases, with 20 bases spanning the gap. This CDR3 is 19 amino acids long. Germline CDR1 is LGHNA and CDR2 is YNFKEQ. The CDR3 coding sequence is TGTGCCAGCAGCCAAGATATGGGACCAAGGACAGCTAATAATTCACCCCTCCACTTT. The encoded protein is CASSQDMGPRTANNSPLHF.

V and J are TRBV5-1 and TRBJ2-6; 9 bases match TRBD2. This CDR3 contains 18 residues. The germline V gene has CDR1 SGHRS and CDR2 YFSETQ. V trimming: 0 bases; J trimming: 3 bases; junction bases outside the gene matches: 7. The CDR3 nucleotides are TGCGCCAGCAGCTTGGTTCTAGCGGGGATGTTTGGGGCCAACGTCCTGACTTTC. This codes for CASSLVLAGMFGANVLTF. Based on the CDR3 plus reference TRBV5-1 and TRBJ2-6, the full variable domain is KAGVTQTPRYLIKTRGQQVTLSCSPISGHRSVSWYQQTPGQGLQFLFEYFSETQRNKGNFPGRFSGRQFSNSRSEMNVSTLELGDSALYLCASSLVLAGMFGANVLTFGAGSRLTVL.